These 14 T cell receptor beta chains share one sample of origin, sequenced in a study of beta chain features in type 1 diabetes. Investigators reverse transcribed all isolated RNA, so they sequenced expressed TCRB transcripts. Data came from immunoSEQ multiplex PCR; TCRdb stores just in-frame clones and leaves some out. The table records about 340,000 clones, 13% of them present only once. These receptors' targets are unknown. General study results and limits: Shortening of TCRB CDR3s, moderate but significant, appeared in all four CD4+ subsets of Type 1 diabetes patients.

The sample comprised naive CD4+ T cells from blood. Every receptor here comes from a woman in her late teens or twenties with type 1 diabetes.

V and J are TRBV5-1 and TRBJ1-3, with D unclear. This CDR3 has 16 residues. In germline, CDR1 is SGHRS, CDR2 YFSETQ. Between the trimmed V and J ends, which lost 1 base and 1 base, there was a span of 12 bases. Here the CDR3 reads CASSLPGQASGNTIYF. The CDR3 DNA reads TGCGCCAGCAGCTTGCCAGGCCAGGCTTCTGGAAACACCATATATTTT.

This clone was picked up a small number of times. As DNA, the CDR3 is TGTGCCACCAGAGACCGGACAGAAGTTAGCAATCAGCCCCAGCATTTT. This gives the protein CATRDRTEVSNQPQHF. V and J are TRBV15 and TRBJ1-5; possibly TRBD1 for D (6 bases). The CDR3 has 16 amino acids. The V gene's germline CDR1 is LNHNV and CDR2 YYDKDF (reference sequence). The germline V and J ends were trimmed by 6 bases and 0 bases, with 15 bases remaining between them.

The genes are TRBV7-9 and TRBJ2-2, with D tentatively TRBD2 (5 bases). CDR1 and CDR2 (germline): SEHNR, FQNEAQ (reference sequence). The CDR3 spans 16 residues. Trimming pared 5 bases from V and 0 bases from J, leaving 13 bases between. CDR3 amino acids: CASSLSPGTNTGELFF. As DNA, the CDR3 is TGTGCCAGCAGCCTAAGCCCGGGGACGAACACCGGGGAGCTGTTTTTT.

This clone has a handful of counts. The genes are TRBV2 and TRBJ1-1, with 8 bases lining up with TRBD1. J was trimmed by 0 bases and V by 7 bases; bases with no gene match: 10. This CDR3 contains 16 residues. CDR1 and CDR2 from the germline V gene are SNHLY and FYNNEI. CDR3 loop: CASTIYGQGLNTEAFF. Here the CDR3 DNA reads TGTGCCAGCACGATTTATGGACAGGGATTGAACACTGAAGCTTTCTTT.

The chain uses TRBV30 and TRBJ2-1; 8 nucleotides align to TRBD2. V shed 1 base and J 4 bases; nucleotides not matched to a gene: 12. The germline V gene has CDR1 GTSNPN and CDR2 SVGIG (reference sequence). There are 17 residues in the CDR3. In DNA, the CDR3 is TGTGCCTGGAGTGCCCGAGTCGGTAGCGGGAAATACAATGAGCAGTTCTTC. Translation gives CAWSARVGSGKYNEQFF.

This clone was counted a few times. V usage is TRBV18 and J usage is TRBJ2-3; D is possibly TRBD2 (5 bases). Trimming shortened V by 4 bases and J by 2 bases, and 10 bases separated the two germline ends. This CDR3 has 14 amino acids. CDR1 is KGHSH and CDR2 is LQKENI in the germline V gene. As DNA, the CDR3 is TGTGCCAGCTCACGTGAGGGCCACACAGATACGCAGTATTTT. This gives the protein CASSREGHTDTQYF.

The chain carries TRBV19 and TRBJ2-1; TRBD2 is a possible D gene (5 bases). The CDR3 consists of 16 residues. In germline, CDR1 is LNHDA, CDR2 SQIVND (reference sequence). The V and J ends lost 4 bases and 5 bases respectively, with 18 bases between them. CDR3 sequence reads: CASSTRARGLHNEQFF. In DNA, the CDR3 is TGTGCCAGTAGTACGCGGGCGCGAGGGCTGCACAATGAGCAGTTCTTC.

This clone was counted a few times. The chain links TRBV19 to TRBJ1-1; the D is unclear. Trimming stripped 7 bases from V and 0 bases from J, with 3 bases between. The germline V gene has CDR1 LNHDA and CDR2 SQIVND (reference sequence). This CDR3 has 11 amino acids. Written as DNA, the CDR3 is TGTGCCAGTACTCTGAACACTGAAGCTTTCTTT. This codes for CASTLNTEAFF. Complete variable domain (other parts from reference TRBV19 and TRBJ1-1): DGGITQSPKYLFRKEGQNVTLSCEQNLNHDAMYWYRQDPGQGLRLIYYSQIVNDFQKGDIAEGYSVSREKKESFPLTVTSAQKNPTAFYLCASTLNTEAFFGQGTRLTVV.

The chain combines TRBV7-2 with TRBJ2-5, with D possibly being TRBD2 (5 bases). The V gene's germline CDR1 is SGHTA and CDR2 FQGNSA. CDR3 length equals 15 residues. V gave up 1 base and J gave up 5 bases, with 14 bases separating them. Here the CDR3 DNA reads TGTGCCAGCAGCTTAGGGGAGAAGAGGAGGGAGACCCAGTACTTC. Translating it yields CASSLGEKRRETQYF.

The chain uses TRBV30 and TRBJ1-2; 7 nucleotides agree with TRBD1. Losses at the gene ends were 4 bases for V and 2 bases for J; bases not matched to a gene: 4. Per germline, CDR1 GTSNPN and CDR2 SVGIG (reference sequence). The CDR3 extends over 13 amino acids. CDR3 protein: CAWNRGQNYGYTF. The CDR3 DNA reads TGTGCCTGGAACAGGGGTCAAAACTATGGCTACACCTTC.

This clone was counted a few times. The chain couples TRBV7-2 to TRBJ2-2; D is perhaps TRBD2 (5 bases). Germline CDR1 reads SGHTA; CDR2 reads FQGNSA. The CDR3 covers 15 residues. The germline V and J ends were trimmed by 5 bases and 6 bases, with 16 bases remaining between them. CDR3 nucleotide sequence: TGTGCCAGCAGCAGTTGGCGGCTAGCCCCCGGGGAGCTGTTTTTT. Translating gives CASSSWRLAPGELFF.

This chain joins TRBV19 and TRBJ2-5; D perhaps matches TRBD2 (5 bases). The CDR3 sequence is 14 residues long. Germline assignment: CDR1 LNHDA and CDR2 SQIVND (reference sequence). Trimming took 5 bases from V and 3 from J, leaving 13 bases between them. The CDR3 loop reads CASSSRTLEETQYF. CDR3 sequence (DNA): TGTGCCAGTAGTTCTCGGACTTTAGAAGAGACCCAGTACTTC. Full variable domain (rest looked up from reference TRBV19 and TRBJ2-5): DGGITQSPKYLFRKEGQNVTLSCEQNLNHDAMYWYRQDPGQGLRLIYYSQIVNDFQKGDIAEGYSVSREKKESFPLTVTSAQKNPTAFYLCASSSRTLEETQYFGPGTRLLVL.

The V gene is TRBV7-2, the J gene TRBJ2-1, with D maybe TRBD1 (5 bases). Trimming removed 1 base from V and 1 base from J, with 11 bases in between. This CDR3 is built from 16 residues. Germline V gene sequence: CDR1 SGHTA, CDR2 FQGNSA. The CDR3 region is CASSLESGWSYNEQFF. CDR3 coding DNA: TGTGCCAGCAGCTTAGAGTCAGGGTGGTCCTACAATGAGCAGTTCTTC.

The chain employs TRBV2 and TRBJ2-7; 13 bases line up with TRBD2. J was trimmed by 2 bases and V by 4 bases; bases with no gene match: 2. Germline CDR1 reads SNHLY; CDR2 reads FYNNEI. CDR3 length equals 15 residues. CDR3 nucleotides: TGTGCCAGCAGTGGGACTAGCGGGGGTACCTACGAGCAGTACTTC. It encodes CASSGTSGGTYEQYF.